This T cell receptor beta chain is drawn from a study of cytomegalovirus exposure and HLA in healthy donors. Germline V gene data show CDR1 as SGHAT and CDR2 as FQNNGV. V gave up 5 bases and J gave up 3 bases; unmatched junction bases: 6. This CDR3 comprises 14 residues. 60 Vbeta and 13 Jbeta primers were used in PCR. TCRdb's table, derived via immunoSEQ multiplex PCR, lists solely in-frame clones and lacks some. The sample lists about 200,000 clones, roughly 80% occurring once. Study-wide results and limits: Exclusion applied to some V segments, including TRBV6-2 and TRBV6-3, as they were indistinguishable. Earlier analysis found most TCR beta V segments productive about 87% or about 30% of the time. Common viral pathogens were later found to be apparently linked to several of the most significant clusters. TCR beta V- and J-gene trimming was later associated with a missense DCLRE1C variant.

With respect to this clone: Its antigen is undetermined.

This clonotype was obtained from a man under 40 in good health and CMV-seronegative. V and J are TRBV11-2 and TRBJ1-2; the match to TRBD1 covers 7 bases. Sequencing was done on a sample of PBMCs. The CDR3 DNA is TGTGCCAGCAGCCTGGGGACAGCCCACTATGGCTACACCTTC. It specifies CASSLGTAHYGYTF.